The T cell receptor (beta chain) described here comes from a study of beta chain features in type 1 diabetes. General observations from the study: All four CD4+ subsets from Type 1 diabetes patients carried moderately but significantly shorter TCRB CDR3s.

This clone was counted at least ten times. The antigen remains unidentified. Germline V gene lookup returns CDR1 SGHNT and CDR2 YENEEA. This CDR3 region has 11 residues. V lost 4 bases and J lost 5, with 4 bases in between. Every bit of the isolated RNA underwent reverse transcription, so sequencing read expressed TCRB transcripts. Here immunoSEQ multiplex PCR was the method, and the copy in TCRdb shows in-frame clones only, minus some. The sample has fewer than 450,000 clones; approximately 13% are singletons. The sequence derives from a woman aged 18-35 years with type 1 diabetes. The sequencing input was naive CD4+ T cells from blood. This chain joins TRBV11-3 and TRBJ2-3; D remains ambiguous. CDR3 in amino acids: CASSSGDTQYF. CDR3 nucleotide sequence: TGTGCCAGCAGCTCCGGAGATACGCAGTATTTT.